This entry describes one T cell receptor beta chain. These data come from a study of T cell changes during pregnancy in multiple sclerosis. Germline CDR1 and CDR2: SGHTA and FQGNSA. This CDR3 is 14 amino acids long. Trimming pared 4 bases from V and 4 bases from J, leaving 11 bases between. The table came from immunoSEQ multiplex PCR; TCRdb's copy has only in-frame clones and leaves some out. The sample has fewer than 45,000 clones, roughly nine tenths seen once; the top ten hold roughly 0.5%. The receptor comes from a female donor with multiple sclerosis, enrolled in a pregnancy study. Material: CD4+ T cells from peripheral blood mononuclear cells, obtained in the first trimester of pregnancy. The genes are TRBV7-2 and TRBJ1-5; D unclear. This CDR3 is CASSWRVGNQPQHF. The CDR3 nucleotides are TGTGCCAGCAGCTGGAGGGTGGGAAATCAGCCCCAGCATTTT.